The 21 T cell receptor beta chains given below trace back to one sample, sequenced in a study of shared clonotypes between healthy human individuals. Method: immunoSEQ multiplex PCR; TCRdb's copy keeps in-frame clones and lacks some. The table lists just under 350,000 clones, around 79% of them singletons. Sequenced sample: memory CD4+ T cells sorted from blood. Subset in this sample: CD45RA-negative fraction. Every receptor here comes from a young man in good health.

The chain uses TRBV19 and TRBJ2-7; TRBD2 matches 12 bases. J lost 6 bases, V lost 8 bases, and 8 bases had no gene match. Germline loops: CDR1 LNHDA, CDR2 SQIVND (reference sequence). This CDR3 has 14 residues. The CDR3 DNA reads TGTGCCAGTGCACCACTAGCGGGAGGCTCCGAGCAGTACTTC. Its translation is CASAPLAGGSEQYF. The whole variable domain, remainder taken from reference TRBV19 and TRBJ2-7, is DGGITQSPKYLFRKEGQNVTLSCEQNLNHDAMYWYRQDPGQGLRLIYYSQIVNDFQKGDIAEGYSVSREKKESFPLTVTSAQKNPTAFYLCASAPLAGGSEQYFGPGTRLTVT.

The chain carries TRBV27 and TRBJ2-1; 11 bases are a match to TRBD2. The germline gives CDR1 MNHEY, CDR2 SMNVEV (reference sequence). CDR3 length equals 15 residues. The V gene end was trimmed by 7 bases and the J gene end by 7 bases; junction bases not matched to a gene: 9. This chain's CDR3 is CASTASGRFGNEQFF. The DNA of the CDR3 is TGTGCCAGCACGGCTAGCGGGAGGTTCGGTAATGAGCAGTTCTTC.

Details on this clone: The same CDR3 also results from other DNA sequences found in this sample. The chain recombines TRBV19 with TRBJ1-1, with no clear D. Germline values: CDR1 LNHDA, CDR2 SQIVND (reference sequence). The ends were cut back, 7 bases at V and 1 base at J, with 10 bases in the middle. The CDR3 covers 13 residues. As DNA, the CDR3 is TGTGCCAGTAAAATCCGGGGGAACACTGAAGCTTTCTTT. Translating it yields CASKIRGNTEAFF.

This clone was recorded once. V and J are TRBV7-9 and TRBJ2-1; 8 bases agree with TRBD2. With 7 bases clipped from V and 6 bases from J, the junction kept 20 bases outside the gene matches. The CDR3 contains 18 residues. Per the germline V gene, CDR1 is SEHNR and CDR2 is FQNEAQ (reference sequence). The CDR3 reads CASIRYSGVSAGLNEQFF. In DNA form, the CDR3 reads TGTGCCAGCATCCGGTATAGCGGGGTCTCAGCGGGCCTCAATGAGCAGTTCTTC.

The chain employs TRBV19 and TRBJ2-5; D is perhaps TRBD2 (6 bases). Germline V gene data show CDR1 as LNHDA and CDR2 as SQIVND (reference sequence). Trimming took off 5 bases at V and 1 base at J, with 11 bases between the two ends. CDR3 length equals 14 residues. The CDR3 loop reads CASSVGLPQETQYF. CDR3 coding DNA: TGTGCCAGTAGTGTTGGACTACCCCAAGAGACCCAGTACTTC.

The V gene is TRBV5-5, the J gene TRBJ2-7; 8 positions agree with TRBD1. The V gene's germline CDR1 is SGHKS and CDR2 YYEKEE (reference sequence). V lost 0 bases and J lost 8; bases outside the gene matches: 10. The CDR3 runs 15 residues. CDR3 residues: CASSLAGGSSSQQYF. CDR3 nucleotides: TGTGCCAGCAGCTTGGCAGGGGGCTCTAGTTCGCAGCAGTACTTC.

The gene calls are TRBV19 and TRBJ1-4, with D perhaps TRBD1 (5 bases). V was clipped by 7 bases and J by 8 bases, with 20 bases between them. Germline CDR1 reads LNHDA; CDR2 reads SQIVND (reference sequence). CDR3 length equals 15 residues. CDR3 amino acids: CASKKYQTVDEKLFF. The CDR3 DNA follows: TGTGCCAGTAAAAAATATCAGACAGTAGACGAAAAACTGTTTTTT.

This clone was seen a single time. The chain combines TRBV7-9 with TRBJ1-4, with D maybe TRBD1 (6 bases). This CDR3 is built from 14 residues. V was shortened by 4 bases and J by 5 bases, with 11 bases between the two germline ends. CDR1 is SEHNR and CDR2 is FQNEAQ in the germline V gene (reference sequence). CDR3 in amino acids: CASSSDSLNEKLFF. The CDR3 nucleotides read TGTGCCAGCAGCTCGGACAGTCTGAATGAAAAACTGTTTTTT.

The CDR3 reads CASSLAQDRGRAGELFF. CDR3 nucleotide sequence: TGTGCCAGCAGCTTAGCGCAGGACAGGGGGCGAGCCGGGGAGCTGTTTTTT. The V gene is TRBV7-2, the J gene TRBJ2-2; 11 nucleotides align to TRBD1. The trim removed 0 bases at V and 6 bases at J, leaving 6 bases unmatched. This CDR3 spans 17 amino acids. The germline gives CDR1 SGHTA, CDR2 FQGNSA. The whole variable domain, filled in from reference TRBV7-2 and TRBJ2-2, reads GAGVSQSPSNKVTEKGKDVELRCDPISGHTALYWYRQSLGQGLEFLIYFQGNSAPDKSGLPSDRFSAERTGGSVSTLTIQRTQQEDSAVYLCASSLAQDRGRAGELFFGEGSRLTVL.

A few counts support this clone. The J gene is TRBJ2-7, the V gene TRBV2, with TRBD2 as a possible D gene (5 bases). The V end was cut by 8 bases, the J end by 3 bases, with 11 bases between. The CDR3 covers 12 residues. CDR1 SNHLY and CDR2 FYNNEI come from the germline V gene. CDR3 protein: CASDRGFYEQYF. The CDR3 region has the DNA TGTGCCAGCGATCGAGGGTTCTACGAGCAGTACTTC. Based on the CDR3 plus reference TRBV2 and TRBJ2-7, the full variable domain is EPEVTQTPSHQVTQMGQEVILRCVPISNHLYFYWYRQILGQKVEFLVSFYNNEISEKSEIFDDQFSVERPDGSNFTLKIRSTKLEDSAMYFCASDRGFYEQYFGPGTRLTVT.

The chain combines TRBV7-9 with TRBJ2-2; a weak D match, TRBD2 (5 bases). Germline assignment: CDR1 SEHNR and CDR2 FQNEAQ (reference sequence). Trimming removed 5 bases at V and 2 bases at J, with 15 bases between. This CDR3 contains 16 residues. Written as DNA, the CDR3 is TGTGCCAGCAGCCTCCGGATAGGAGGCAACACCGGGGAGCTGTTTTTT. Amino acid sequence: CASSLRIGGNTGELFF.

This clone was detected ten times or more. The chain uses TRBV7-2 and TRBJ1-5, with D perhaps TRBD1 (5 bases). Trimming took 5 bases from V and 2 from J, leaving 13 bases between them. Germline assignment: CDR1 SGHTA and CDR2 FQGNSA. This CDR3 has 15 residues. The CDR3 loop reads CASSALSGGNQPQHF. The CDR3 region has the DNA TGTGCCAGCAGCGCCCTGTCGGGGGGCAATCAGCCCCAGCATTTT.

This clone was counted a single time. This chain connects TRBV28 to TRBJ1-1; D gene unclear. V was cut by 5 bases and J by 2 bases, with 12 bases left in between. The CDR3 runs to 14 residues. The germline CDR1 and CDR2 sequences are MDHEN and SYDVKM. The CDR3 DNA reads as TGTGCCAGCAGTCCACCCCCCCAAAACACTGAAGCTTTCTTT. It is translated as CASSPPPQNTEAFF.

Ten or more counts support this clone. The chain is built from TRBV5-5 and TRBJ2-1; D unclear. The CDR3 length is 16 residues. V was clipped by 0 bases and J by 8 bases, with 18 bases between them. The germline CDR1 and CDR2 sequences are SGHKS and YYEKEE (reference sequence). The CDR3: CASSLGGTGFLDEQFF. CDR3 bases: TGTGCCAGCAGCTTGGGGGGAACCGGATTTCTCGATGAGCAGTTCTTC.

V usage is TRBV7-8 and J usage is TRBJ2-5; no clear D gene. The V gene's germline CDR1 is SGHVS and CDR2 FQNEAQ. With 6 bases removed from V and 2 bases from J, the gap between germline ends came to 4 bases. CDR3 length: 11 amino acids. CDR3 in amino acids: CASSPQETQYF. DNA for the CDR3: TGTGCCAGCAGTCCACAAGAGACCCAGTACTTC.

This clone was detected ten times or more. The CDR3 sequence: CASSLWGTGELFF. The CDR3 nucleotides read TGTGCCAGCAGTTTATGGGGCACCGGGGAGCTGTTTTTT. This sequence joins TRBV27 and TRBJ2-2; D is uncertain. Germline CDR1 MNHEY, CDR2 SMNVEV (reference sequence). CDR3 length equals 13 residues. The ends were cut back, 1 base at V and 4 bases at J, with 4 bases in the middle.

This chain uses TRBV7-2 with TRBJ2-7, with D unresolved. This CDR3 is 12 amino acids long. Germline V gives CDR1 SGHTA, CDR2 FQGNSA. V lost 5 bases, J lost 6 bases, and 11 bases lay in between. CDR3: CASSPVVGEQYF. The CDR3 DNA is TGTGCCAGCAGCCCAGTAGTAGGCGAGCAGTACTTC. Complete variable domain (other parts from reference TRBV7-2 and TRBJ2-7): GAGVSQSPSNKVTEKGKDVELRCDPISGHTALYWYRQSLGQGLEFLIYFQGNSAPDKSGLPSDRFSAERTGGSVSTLTIQRTQQEDSAVYLCASSPVVGEQYFGPGTRLTVT.

The genes are TRBV6-4 and TRBJ1-2; D gene uncertain. Trimming removed 0 bases at V and 8 bases at J, with 16 bases between. Germline V lookup: CDR1 MRHNA, CDR2 SNTAGT. This CDR3 has 15 residues. In nucleotides, the CDR3 is TGTGCCAGCAGTGACTCGACGTCGGCAGGCGGCGGCTACACCTTC. Translation: CASSDSTSAGGGYTF.

The rearrangement links TRBV6-6 to TRBJ2-7; perhaps TRBD2 as D (5 bases). With 5 bases removed from V and 8 bases from J, the gap between germline ends came to 16 bases. This CDR3 is 13 amino acids long. Germline-derived CDR1 and CDR2 are MNHNY and SVGAGI (reference sequence). The CDR3 reads CASSRSPEGQQYF. For the CDR3, the DNA is TGTGCCAGCAGTCGATCCCCAGAGGGTCAGCAGTACTTC.

The genes are TRBV11-2 and TRBJ2-3; 7 nucleotides match TRBD2. Germline-derived CDR1 and CDR2 are SGHAT and FQNNGV. The CDR3 loop spans 15 amino acids. Trimming cost V 5 bases and J 3 bases; bases outside gene matches: 8. CDR3 DNA sequence: TGTGCCAGCAGCCCGGGGGGAGGGTGGACAGATACGCAGTATTTT. Protein sequence: CASSPGGGWTDTQYF.

This chain links TRBV10-1 with TRBJ2-1; 7 nucleotides align to TRBD1. J gave up 6 bases and V 3 bases, and 5 bases lay outside the gene matches. The CDR3 is made up of 14 amino acids. Germline CDR1 reads WNHNN; CDR2 reads SYGVQD (reference sequence). The CDR3 nucleotides read TGCGCCAGCAGTGAAGGGGGCTTGGGCAATGAGCAGTTCTTC. Translating it yields CASSEGGLGNEQFF.